These T cell receptor beta chains were read from a single sample in a study of CD8 T cells in ankylosing spondylitis. TCRdb processed the 5' RACE reads anew with MiXCR; each CDR3 protein has one entry. The sample records 350,000 or so distinct CDR3 sequences, under 14% being singletons. Sequencing was carried out using blood, either unsorted or a sorted T cell fraction (not recorded which). The receptors stem from a female donor with ankylosing spondylitis or in good health (not recorded which). Both conserved end residues are part of each CDR3. D genes are given only for firm matches. Where a row states a size, it is once, few, many or the class of an expanded clone; other rows omit it.

j_gene: TRBJ2-4; d_gene: TRBD2; abundance: NA; v_gene: TRBV28; len: 20; CDR3aa: CASSFPPSGGTSLAKNIQYF; CDR3nt: TGTGCCAGCAGTTTCCCGCCTAGCGGGGGTACATCACTAGCCAAAAACATTCAGTACTTC
j_gene: TRBJ2-1; d_gene: TRBD1; abundance: many; v_gene: TRBV29-1; len: 14; CDR3aa: CSGVGQGPYNEQFF; CDR3nt: TGCAGCGGCGTGGGACAGGGACCTTACAATGAGCAGTTCTTC
j_gene: TRBJ2-7; d_gene: TRBD2; abundance: NA; v_gene: TRBV3-1; len: 17; CDR3aa: CAISHGTSGAKPYEQYF; CDR3nt: TGTGCCATCAGCCATGGGACTAGCGGGGCGAAACCCTACGAGCAGTACTTC
j_gene: TRBJ2-3; d_gene: NA; abundance: many; v_gene: TRBV20-1; len: 14; CDR3aa: CSASRDGSTDTQYF; CDR3nt: TGCAGTGCTTCCCGGGACGGTAGCACAGATACGCAGTATTTT
j_gene: TRBJ2-3; d_gene: NA; abundance: NA; v_gene: TRBV24-1; len: 16; CDR3aa: CATSGAPATGTDTQYF; CDR3nt: TGTGCCACCAGTGGAGCCCCGGCCACGGGAACAGATACGCAGTATTTT
j_gene: TRBJ1-1; d_gene: NA; abundance: NA; v_gene: TRBV11-2; len: 14; CDR3aa: CASSFRTQNTEAFF; CDR3nt: TGTGCCAGCAGCTTTCGGACACAGAACACTGAAGCTTTCTTT
j_gene: TRBJ2-1; d_gene: TRBD1; abundance: few; v_gene: TRBV11-2; len: 16; CDR3aa: CASSLTGQGSYNEQFF; CDR3nt: TGTGCCAGCAGCCTAACGGGACAGGGCTCCTACAATGAGCAGTTCTTC
j_gene: TRBJ2-1; d_gene: NA; abundance: many; v_gene: TRBV5-1; len: 15; CDR3aa: CASSLGFNSYNEQFF; CDR3nt: TGCGCCAGCAGCTTGGGATTCAACTCCTACAATGAGCAGTTCTTC
j_gene: TRBJ1-2; d_gene: TRBD1; abundance: few; v_gene: TRBV12-3/TRBV12-4; len: 13; CDR3aa: CASSRTGAYGYTF; CDR3nt: TGTGCCAGCAGCCGGACAGGCGCCTATGGCTACACCTTC
j_gene: TRBJ1-4; d_gene: NA; abundance: many; v_gene: TRBV4-2; len: 14; CDR3aa: CASSRQFGNEKLFF; CDR3nt: TGTGCCAGCAGCCGACAGTTTGGTAATGAAAAACTGTTTTTT
j_gene: TRBJ1-3; d_gene: NA; abundance: many; v_gene: TRBV20-1; len: 14; CDR3aa: CSAPYQGPGNTIYF; CDR3nt: TGCAGTGCCCCCTATCAGGGTCCCGGAAACACCATATATTTT
j_gene: TRBJ2-3; d_gene: TRBD2; abundance: few; v_gene: TRBV15; len: 18; CDR3aa: CATSRGVLPAGVTDTQYF; CDR3nt: TGTGCCACCAGCAGAGGGGTCCTTCCAGCGGGAGTCACAGATACGCAGTATTTT
j_gene: TRBJ1-5; d_gene: TRBD1; abundance: NA; v_gene: TRBV7-9; len: 15; CDR3aa: CASSLARGIIQPQHF; CDR3nt: TGTGCCAGCAGCTTAGCCAGGGGGATCATTCAGCCCCAGCATTTT
j_gene: TRBJ2-2; d_gene: NA; abundance: many; v_gene: TRBV20-1; len: 15; CDR3aa: CSAISGTVNTGELFF; CDR3nt: TGCAGTGCTATATCCGGGACTGTTAACACCGGGGAGCTGTTTTTT
j_gene: TRBJ1-5; d_gene: NA; abundance: many; v_gene: TRBV15; len: 15; CDR3aa: CATSRTGQSNQPQHF; CDR3nt: TGTGCCACCAGCAGAACGGGACAAAGCAATCAGCCCCAGCATTTT
j_gene: TRBJ2-1; d_gene: NA; abundance: many; v_gene: TRBV3-1; len: 14; CDR3aa: CASSRPPGYNEQFF; CDR3nt: TGTGCCAGCAGCCGTCCCCCCGGCTACAATGAGCAGTTCTTC
j_gene: TRBJ2-7; d_gene: NA; abundance: many; v_gene: TRBV19; len: 14; CDR3aa: CASSMRPDTYEQYF; CDR3nt: TGTGCCAGTAGTATGAGACCAGATACCTACGAGCAGTACTTC
j_gene: TRBJ1-5; d_gene: NA; abundance: many; v_gene: TRBV2; len: 13; CDR3aa: CASTGNSNQPQHF; CDR3nt: TGTGCCTCGACGGGGAATAGCAATCAGCCCCAGCATTTT
j_gene: TRBJ2-7; d_gene: NA; abundance: many; v_gene: TRBV28; len: 14; CDR3aa: CASSFSEASYEQYF; CDR3nt: TGTGCCAGCAGTTTTTCCGAAGCCTCCTACGAGCAGTACTTC
j_gene: TRBJ2-1; d_gene: TRBD1; abundance: few; v_gene: TRBV6-2/TRBV6-3; len: 15; CDR3aa: CASSYLGGQGNEQFF; CDR3nt: TGTGCCAGCAGTTACCTGGGGGGACAGGGGAATGAGCAGTTCTTC
j_gene: TRBJ2-7; d_gene: TRBD1; abundance: few; v_gene: TRBV20-1; len: 14; CDR3aa: CRGVESGGAYEQYF; CDR3nt: TGCAGGGGAGTCGAGTCAGGGGGCGCGTACGAGCAGTACTTC
j_gene: TRBJ2-7; d_gene: NA; abundance: few; v_gene: TRBV6-5; len: 18; CDR3aa: CASSYSWGWGRSSYEQYF; CDR3nt: TGTGCCAGCAGTTACTCCTGGGGTTGGGGCAGAAGCTCCTACGAGCAGTACTTC
j_gene: TRBJ2-7; d_gene: NA; abundance: NA; v_gene: TRBV28; len: 16; CDR3aa: CASSLEGELASYEQYF; CDR3nt: TGTGCCAGCAGTTTAGAGGGGGAACTAGCCTCCTACGAGCAGTACTTC
j_gene: TRBJ2-7; d_gene: NA; abundance: many; v_gene: TRBV20-1; len: 14; CDR3aa: CSARVGRPSYEQYF; CDR3nt: TGCAGTGCTAGAGTTGGACGACCCTCCTACGAGCAGTACTTC
j_gene: TRBJ2-1; d_gene: TRBD1; abundance: many; v_gene: TRBV6-2/TRBV6-3; len: 15; CDR3aa: CASSYRTGGMGEQFF; CDR3nt: TGTGCCAGCAGTTACCGGACAGGGGGCATGGGTGAGCAGTTCTTC
j_gene: TRBJ2-2; d_gene: NA; abundance: many; v_gene: TRBV9; len: 14; CDR3aa: CASSVVTAGGELFF; CDR3nt: TGTGCCAGCAGCGTAGTAACAGCCGGCGGGGAGCTGTTTTTT
j_gene: TRBJ2-7; d_gene: TRBD1; abundance: many; v_gene: TRBV12-3/TRBV12-4; len: 14; CDR3aa: CASSTGQASYEQYF; CDR3nt: TGTGCCAGCAGCACGGGACAGGCCTCCTACGAGCAGTACTTC
j_gene: TRBJ2-1; d_gene: NA; abundance: many; v_gene: TRBV5-5; len: 14; CDR3aa: CASSPLAGSNEQFF; CDR3nt: TGTGCCAGCAGCCCCTTGGCCGGGTCCAATGAGCAGTTCTTC
j_gene: TRBJ1-1; d_gene: NA; abundance: many; v_gene: TRBV7-2; len: 15; CDR3aa: CASSLGLGISTEAFF; CDR3nt: TGTGCCAGCAGCTTAGGTCTGGGGATTAGCACTGAAGCTTTCTTT
j_gene: TRBJ2-7; d_gene: NA; abundance: many; v_gene: TRBV6-5; len: 13; CDR3aa: CASSYSRSYEQYF; CDR3nt: TGTGCCAGCAGTTACTCGAGGTCCTACGAGCAGTACTTC
j_gene: TRBJ1-2; d_gene: TRBD1; abundance: many; v_gene: TRBV7-2; len: 15; CDR3aa: CASSLEATGTRGYTF; CDR3nt: TGTGCCAGCAGCTTAGAAGCGACAGGGACCAGGGGCTACACCTTC
j_gene: TRBJ2-1; d_gene: TRBD2; abundance: few; v_gene: TRBV3-1; len: 18; CDR3aa: CASSQEHGTSGKYNEQFF; CDR3nt: TGTGCCAGCAGCCAAGAACATGGGACTAGCGGGAAATACAATGAGCAGTTCTTC
j_gene: TRBJ2-7; d_gene: TRBD1; abundance: many; v_gene: TRBV6-5; len: 14; CDR3aa: CASSYSQGVREQYF; CDR3nt: TGTGCCAGCAGTTACTCCCAGGGGGTGAGGGAGCAGTACTTC
j_gene: TRBJ1-5; d_gene: NA; abundance: many; v_gene: TRBV20-1; len: 13; CDR3aa: CSAPRGSNQPQHF; CDR3nt: TGCAGTGCTCCTAGGGGGAGCAATCAGCCCCAGCATTTT
j_gene: TRBJ2-5; d_gene: NA; abundance: many; v_gene: TRBV12-3/TRBV12-4; len: 15; CDR3aa: CASSLSPQGGETQYF; CDR3nt: TGTGCCAGCAGTCTCAGCCCCCAGGGAGGAGAGACCCAGTACTTC
j_gene: TRBJ2-6; d_gene: NA; abundance: many; v_gene: TRBV29-1; len: 14; CDR3aa: CSVEGGSGANVLTF; CDR3nt: TGCAGCGTTGAAGGCGGCTCTGGGGCCAACGTCCTGACTTTC
j_gene: TRBJ1-2; d_gene: TRBD1; abundance: NA; v_gene: TRBV7-9; len: 15; CDR3aa: CASSLGRQGAYGYTF; CDR3nt: TGTGCCAGCAGCTTAGGAAGGCAGGGGGCCTATGGCTACACCTTC
j_gene: TRBJ1-1; d_gene: TRBD1; abundance: few; v_gene: TRBV11-1; len: 14; CDR3aa: CASSAATGKTEAFF; CDR3nt: TGTGCCAGCAGCGCCGCGACAGGGAAGACTGAAGCTTTCTTT
j_gene: TRBJ1-5; d_gene: TRBD1; abundance: many; v_gene: TRBV6-2/TRBV6-3; len: 13; CDR3aa: CASSDRVFQPQHF; CDR3nt: TGTGCCAGCAGCGACAGGGTTTTCCAGCCCCAGCATTTT
j_gene: TRBJ1-2; d_gene: NA; abundance: many; v_gene: TRBV5-1; len: 13; CDR3aa: CASSLSEAAAYTF; CDR3nt: TGCGCCAGCAGCTTGTCGGAGGCAGCGGCCTACACCTTC
j_gene: TRBJ1-5; d_gene: NA; abundance: many; v_gene: TRBV12-3/TRBV12-4; len: 16; CDR3aa: CASSLRGNGGNQPQHF; CDR3nt: TGTGCCAGCAGTCTAAGGGGAAACGGGGGCAATCAGCCCCAGCATTTT
j_gene: TRBJ2-7; d_gene: TRBD2; abundance: few; v_gene: TRBV20-1; len: 15; CDR3aa: CSARDTGRAKYEQYF; CDR3nt: TGCAGTGCTAGAGATACCGGGAGGGCCAAGTACGAGCAGTACTTC
j_gene: TRBJ2-3; d_gene: TRBD1; abundance: many; v_gene: TRBV20-1; len: 15; CDR3aa: CSAREGQGRTDTQYF; CDR3nt: TGCAGTGCTAGAGAGGGACAGGGTCGGACAGATACGCAGTATTTT
j_gene: TRBJ1-4; d_gene: TRBD1; abundance: few; v_gene: TRBV7-8; len: 17; CDR3aa: CASSLGESGQVYEKLFF; CDR3nt: TGTGCCAGCAGCTTAGGGGAATCGGGACAGGTTTATGAAAAACTGTTTTTT
j_gene: TRBJ1-1; d_gene: NA; abundance: many; v_gene: TRBV5-6; len: 15; CDR3aa: CASSLAHRQHTEAFF; CDR3nt: TGTGCCAGCAGCTTGGCCCATCGGCAGCACACTGAAGCTTTCTTT
j_gene: TRBJ2-1; d_gene: NA; abundance: many; v_gene: TRBV27; len: 14; CDR3aa: CASSRRTENPEQFF; CDR3nt: TGTGCCAGCAGCCGGAGGACTGAAAACCCTGAGCAGTTCTTC
j_gene: TRBJ2-7; d_gene: NA; abundance: many; v_gene: TRBV27; len: 13; CDR3aa: CASSKGGPYEQYF; CDR3nt: TGTGCCAGCAGCAAGGGGGGACCCTACGAGCAGTACTTC
j_gene: TRBJ2-1; d_gene: TRBD1; abundance: many; v_gene: TRBV20-1; len: 15; CDR3aa: CSANNDRGHYNEQFF; CDR3nt: TGCAGTGCTAACAACGACAGGGGACATTACAATGAGCAGTTCTTC
j_gene: TRBJ1-5; d_gene: NA; abundance: NA; v_gene: TRBV19; len: 17; CDR3aa: CASSYSGGGQSNQPQHF; CDR3nt: TGTGCCAGTTCATATAGCGGGGGGGGCCAAAGCAATCAGCCCCAGCATTTT
j_gene: TRBJ2-3; d_gene: NA; abundance: many; v_gene: TRBV20-1; len: 10; CDR3aa: CSARPDTQYF; CDR3nt: TGCAGTGCGAGGCCAGATACGCAGTATTTT
j_gene: TRBJ1-5; d_gene: TRBD1; abundance: many; v_gene: TRBV12-3/TRBV12-4; len: 12; CDR3aa: CASSYRGVSQHF; CDR3nt: TGTGCCAGCAGCTACAGGGGCGTCTCCCAGCATTTT
j_gene: TRBJ1-2; d_gene: TRBD1; abundance: many; v_gene: TRBV12-3/TRBV12-4; len: 14; CDR3aa: CASTRTGGNDGYTF; CDR3nt: TGTGCCAGCACCAGGACAGGGGGCAACGATGGCTACACCTTC
j_gene: TRBJ1-5; d_gene: NA; abundance: many; v_gene: TRBV11-2; len: 15; CDR3aa: CASSLGGSTDQPQHF; CDR3nt: TGTGCCAGCAGCTTAGGGGGCAGCACGGATCAGCCCCAGCATTTT
j_gene: TRBJ2-1; d_gene: TRBD2; abundance: many; v_gene: TRBV7-7; len: 15; CDR3aa: CASSSGGGSYNEQFF; CDR3nt: TGTGCTAGCAGCTCCGGGGGGGGATCCTACAATGAGCAGTTCTTC
j_gene: TRBJ2-5; d_gene: TRBD1; abundance: many; v_gene: TRBV14; len: 15; CDR3aa: CASSHLGQVGKTQYF; CDR3nt: TGTGCCAGCAGCCACCTTGGACAGGTGGGGAAGACCCAGTACTTC